Sequencing of this T cell receptor (beta chain) was carried out in a study of OX40 agonist ivuxolimab in advanced cancers. The overall study: Participants could have had prior anti-PD-1, anti-PD-L1 or anti-CTLA-4 therapy, and less than 45% had some.

TCRdb's copy holds only in-frame clones and misses some; the assay was immunoSEQ multiplex PCR. The table has about 63,000 clones, 75% to 90% seen once; the top ten hold around 0.73%. The length of the CDR3 is 14 residues. The germline V gene has CDR1 SGHVS and CDR2 FQNEAQ. V was clipped by 3 bases and J by 5 bases, with 11 bases between them. Comments on this clone: Its specificity is not known.

Whole-study findings and limits: At doses 0.1 to 3.0 mg/kg, CD4+ and CD8+ clones expanded.

The starting material was CD4+ or CD8+ T cells sorted from blood, obtained in a trial of the OX40 agonist ivuxolimab. The sequence was obtained from an adult with an advanced solid tumor such as melanoma, head and neck, liver or kidney cancer. The chain joins TRBV7-8 to TRBJ2-1, with D possibly being TRBD2 (5 bases). CDR3 bases: TGTGCCAGCAGCTTTTGGACTGGAGACAATGAGCAGTTCTTC. Translated: CASSFWTGDNEQFF.